The T cell receptor beta chain described here comes from a study of CD8+CD57+ T cells in acquired aplastic anemia. Study at large: Mean DNA quantity obtained from sorted CD4+ and CD8+ cells was 3 to 4 ug.

Germline V CDR1 and CDR2: DFQATT, SNEGSKA (reference sequence). The CDR3 is 12 amino acids. V lost 6 bases to trimming and J lost 11 bases, with 19 bases between them. Patients chosen for sequencing had shown CD8+CD57+ cell expansion by flow cytometry. With no exception, the patients had severe acquired aplastic anemia. Patients had not yet gotten any therapy when their blood was taken for sampling. The study profiled TCR beta VDJ and CDR3 using genomic DNA as template. TCRdb analysed the reads with MiXCR anew, one entry per CDR3 protein. Of 200,000 to 300,000 distinct CDR3 sequences in the sample, roughly 82% were seen once. This clonotype was counted once. Its antigen is unknown. Study results and caveats: Patients and controls shared 25 to 30 CD8+ CDR3 sequences, which appeared highly expressed in patients and within their immunodominant clones.

The TCR comes from a human donor with aplastic anemia. The V and J genes are TRBV20-1 and TRBJ1-1; unclear D gene. What was sequenced was sorted CD4+, CD8+, or CD8+CD57+ T cells (not recorded which) from PBMCs. The DNA of the CDR3 is TGCAGTGCCCGAGCCTTAGCGGTAGAGGCTTTCTTT. Translation gives CSARALAVEAFF.